This T cell receptor (beta chain) derives from a study of CD8 T cells in Susac syndrome. The CDR3 is 14 residues long. V lost 6 bases, J lost 5 bases, and 17 bases lay in between. CDR1 MNHEY and CDR2 SMNVEV come from the germline V gene (reference sequence). Delineation of memory subsets for TEMRA sorting relied upon CD27 and CD45RA staining. In addition to total CD8+ cells, sorted CD8+ TEMRA cells were sequenced. Susac syndrome patients met recently defined diagnostic criteria for definite or probable disease. Negative magnetic isolation gave CD8+ and CD4+ cells; FACS enriched CD8+ TEMRA. The authors reverse transcribed roughly 0.5 to 1 ug RNA with random hexamers. One entry per CDR3 protein, called by TCRdb with MiXCR from the immunoSEQ multiplex PCR reads. Among thousands of distinct CDR3 sequences listed, under 75% were seen once. By frequency in the sample, this clonotype is large.

This clonotype was sampled from a human donor with Susac syndrome. What was sequenced was CD8+ TEMRA cells from PBMCs. Subset: FACS-sorted terminally differentiated effector memory CD8+ T cells re-expressing CD45RA (CD8+ TEMRA). The J gene is TRBJ2-7, the V gene TRBV27; D may match TRBD1 or TRBD2 (5 bases each). CDR3 sequence (DNA): TGTGCCAGCAGAATAGGTCCGGGACGAGACGAGCAGTACTTC. It is translated as CASRIGPGRDEQYF.